This T cell receptor (beta chain) was obtained from a study of T cells in Graves' hyperthyroidism and ophthalmopathy. Study-level points and caveats: A 13 V-J model separated ophthalmopathy from stable hyperthyroidism. Most thyroid clonotypes that were expanded above 0.001 also turned up in blood.

With regard to this clonotype: What it recognizes is unknown.

Trimming stripped 2 bases from V and 0 bases from J, with 9 bases between. The CDR3 covers 15 residues. Germline CDR1 reads SGDLS; CDR2 reads YYNGEE. RNA transcripts yielded amplified TCR beta CDR3 regions. Carried out on the TCR CDR3, a first-round RT-PCR used the HTBI primer set. TCRdb called the multiplex PCR reads again in MiXCR, with one record for every CDR3 protein. The sample carries around 420,000 distinct CDR3 sequences, more than 15% recorded once. The diagnoses drew upon clinical symptoms, serum thyroxine and TRAb, thyroid ultrasound and orbital computed tomography. Sequenced sample: blood. The receptor comes from a woman under 30 with Graves' hyperthyroidism. This sequence joins TRBV9 and TRBJ1-3; D is possibly TRBD1 (5 bases). The CDR3 loop reads CASSVGRSSGNTIYF. CDR3 bases: TGTGCCAGCAGCGTGGGACGGAGCTCTGGAAACACCATATATTTT.